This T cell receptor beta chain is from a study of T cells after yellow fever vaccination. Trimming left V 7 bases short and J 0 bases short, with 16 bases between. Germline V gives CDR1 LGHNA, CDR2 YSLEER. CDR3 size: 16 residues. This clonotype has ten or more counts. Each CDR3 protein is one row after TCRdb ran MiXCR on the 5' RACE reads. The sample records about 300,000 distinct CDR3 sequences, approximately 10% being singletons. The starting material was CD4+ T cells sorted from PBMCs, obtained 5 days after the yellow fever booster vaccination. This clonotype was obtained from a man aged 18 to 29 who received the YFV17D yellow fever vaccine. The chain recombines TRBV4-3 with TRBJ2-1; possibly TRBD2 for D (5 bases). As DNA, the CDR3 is TGCGCCAGCACCTCAAGCCGGGGAAGCTCCTACAATGAGCAGTTCTTC. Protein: CASTSSRGSSYNEQFF.